This T cell receptor (beta chain) was profiled in a study of blood T cell repertoires in COVID-19. Whole-study context: Material from acute and convalescent COVID-19 was sourced from the United States, Italy and Spain. The analysed material was cDNA or gDNA that came from T cells, B-cell-depleted T cells, or PBMCs.

How the authors handled the data: For nucleated cells, counts were estimated from reference gene primer amplification. Method: immunoSEQ multiplex PCR; TCRdb's copy keeps in-frame clones and lacks some. The V and J calls and clone size come from that table; D and trimming were worked out from the DNA. The sample holds approximately 210,000 clones; around nine tenths are singletons and the top ten take about 5%. This CDR3 is built from 18 residues. Germline assignment: CDR1 SGHRS and CDR2 YFSETQ. The V gene end was trimmed by 0 bases and the J gene end by 0 bases; junction bases not matched to a gene: 4.

V is TRBV5-1 and J is TRBJ2-2, with 11 bases aligning to TRBD2. The receptor comes from a woman aged 40-49 years with acute or convalescent COVID-19. Sequenced input: peripheral blood. This CDR3 is CASSLAGTSGANTGELFF. CDR3 nucleotide sequence: TGCGCCAGCAGCTTGGCCGGGACTAGCGGCGCGAACACCGGGGAGCTGTTTTTT.